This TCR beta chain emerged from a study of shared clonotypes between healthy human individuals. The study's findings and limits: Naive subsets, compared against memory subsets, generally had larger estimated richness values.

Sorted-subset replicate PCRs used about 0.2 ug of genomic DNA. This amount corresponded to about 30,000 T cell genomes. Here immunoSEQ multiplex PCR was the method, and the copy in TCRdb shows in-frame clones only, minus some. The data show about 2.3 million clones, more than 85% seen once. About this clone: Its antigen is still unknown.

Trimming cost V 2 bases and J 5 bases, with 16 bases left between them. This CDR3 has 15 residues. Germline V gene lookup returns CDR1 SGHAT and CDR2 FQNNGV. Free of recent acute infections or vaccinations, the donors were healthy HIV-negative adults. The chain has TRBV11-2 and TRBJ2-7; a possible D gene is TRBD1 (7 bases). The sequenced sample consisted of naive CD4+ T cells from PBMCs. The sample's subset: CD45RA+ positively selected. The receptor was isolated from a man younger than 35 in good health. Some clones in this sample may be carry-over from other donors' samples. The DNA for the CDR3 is TGTGCCAGCAGCTTATCGTGGCAGGGGGGCGACGAGCAGTACTTC. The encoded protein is CASSLSWQGGDEQYF.